This note documents a single T cell receptor beta chain sequence. Trimming at V came to 4 bases and at J to 8 bases, leaving 16 bases not matched to a gene. CDR1 and CDR2 from the germline V gene are LNHDA and SQIVND (reference sequence). This CDR3 region has 18 residues. These data come from a study of T cell responses to AZD1222 COVID-19 vaccine. Study as a whole: Timing groups of about 4 and about 12 weeks for second doses were pooled.

Sequenced by immunoSEQ multiplex PCR; TCRdb stores in-frame clones only, minus some. The table lists approximately 100,000 clones, around 91% of them singletons. This sample comprised peripheral blood, obtained on day 0 of AZD1222 vaccination. This TCR came from an adult in good health. The chain has TRBV19 and TRBJ2-1; TRBD2 agrees at 11 bases. CDR3: CASSNVWGRLAGRHEQFF. DNA of the CDR3: TGTGCCAGTAGTAATGTTTGGGGAAGACTAGCGGGAAGGCATGAGCAGTTCTTC.